This TCR beta chain was documented in a study of identical twins. TCRdb called the 5' RACE reads again in MiXCR, with one record for every CDR3 protein. The profile shows 200,000 to 250,000 distinct CDR3 sequences, approximately 7% of them singletons. Per germline, CDR1 LGHNA and CDR2 YNFKEQ. Trimming left V 0 bases short and J 2 bases short, with 17 bases between. The CDR3 runs to 17 residues. The same data also contributed to another study, on yellow fever vaccine responses in identical twins.

The genes are TRBV4-2 and TRBJ2-7; possibly TRBD1 for D (5 bases). The TCR originated in a woman younger than 30 in good health. Material: memory (CD45RO+) T cells sorted from blood. CDR3 loop: CASSQDNRLTRPYEQYF. The CDR3 region has the DNA TGTGCCAGCAGCCAAGATAACAGGCTAACTCGACCCTACGAGCAGTACTTC.